These T cell receptor beta chains were read from a single sample in a study of cytotoxic CD8 clonotypes in ibrutinib-treated CLL. The data were produced by immunoSEQ multiplex PCR, yet TCRdb's version contains in-frame clones alone and is incomplete. Of roughly 200,000 clones detected, approximately 79% appear once; the ten largest clones hold roughly 11%. The sequencing here drew on PBMCs, taken after 12 months of ibrutinib treatment. The source of these receptors is a human donor with chronic lymphocytic leukemia. Each CDR3 is given with its conserved first and last residue. D genes are given only for firm matches. The size entry is marked missing in some rows and otherwise reads once, few, many or a size class.

cdr3_aa: CASSYGAGGSYNEQFF
cdr3_nt: TGTGCCAGCAGTTACGGAGCGGGAGGCTCCTACAATGAGCAGTTCTTC
v_call: TRBV6-5
d_call: TRBD2
clone_size: -
j_call: TRBJ2-1

cdr3_aa: CASSYRGVSYEQYF
cdr3_nt: TGTGCCAGCAGCTACCGTGGTGTCAGTTACGAGCAGTACTTC
v_call: TRBV27
d_call: -
clone_size: few
j_call: TRBJ2-7

cdr3_aa: CASSLEPGLAGGPTRELFF
cdr3_nt: TGTGCCAGCAGCTTGGAACCGGGACTAGCGGGAGGACCTACCCGGGAGCTGTTTTTT
v_call: TRBV11-2
d_call: TRBD2
clone_size: few
j_call: TRBJ2-2

cdr3_aa: CASRSGPSTDTQYF
cdr3_nt: TGTGCCAGCAGGTCGGGACCAAGCACAGATACGCAGTATTTT
v_call: TRBV7-9
d_call: -
clone_size: -
j_call: TRBJ2-3

cdr3_aa: CATSRVAGEPTEAFF
cdr3_nt: TGTGCCACCAGCAGAGTGGCGGGTGAGCCCACTGAAGCTTTCTTT
v_call: TRBV15
d_call: -
clone_size: few
j_call: TRBJ1-1

cdr3_aa: CASSEVICRGGTDTQYF
cdr3_nt: TGTGCCAGCAGTGAGGTTATATGCAGGGGGGGGACAGATACGCAGTATTTT
v_call: TRBV2
d_call: -
clone_size: -
j_call: TRBJ2-3

cdr3_aa: CASSLAPTDTQYF
cdr3_nt: TGTGCCAGCAGCCTGGCGCCCACAGATACGCAGTATTTT
v_call: TRBV9
d_call: -
clone_size: -
j_call: TRBJ2-3

cdr3_aa: CASSRTAYQETQYF
cdr3_nt: TGTGCCAGCAGCCGAACAGCGTACCAAGAGACCCAGTACTTC
v_call: TRBV7-9
d_call: -
clone_size: few
j_call: TRBJ2-5

cdr3_aa: CASSQGKLQGRFRNTEAFF
cdr3_nt: TGTGCCAGCAGCCAGGGAAAACTACAGGGGCGCTTTAGGAACACTGAAGCTTTCTTT
v_call: TRBV14
d_call: TRBD1
clone_size: -
j_call: TRBJ1-1

cdr3_aa: CASSSWTGPNTGELFF
cdr3_nt: TGCGCCAGCAGCTCATGGACAGGGCCGAACACCGGGGAGCTGTTTTTT
v_call: TRBV5-1
d_call: TRBD1
clone_size: -
j_call: TRBJ2-2

cdr3_aa: CASRVQMTKNIQYF
cdr3_nt: TGTGCCAGCAGGGTCCAAATGACCAAAAACATTCAGTACTTC
v_call: TRBV2
d_call: -
clone_size: -
j_call: TRBJ2-4

cdr3_aa: CAWSVRLSYTF
cdr3_nt: TGTGCCTGGAGTGTACGCTTGAGTTACACCTTC
v_call: TRBV30
d_call: -
clone_size: -
j_call: TRBJ1-2

cdr3_aa: CASSLGQGFSPLHF
cdr3_nt: TGCGCCAGCAGCTTGGGGCAGGGGTTCTCACCCCTCCACTTT
v_call: TRBV5-1
d_call: -
clone_size: -
j_call: TRBJ1-6

cdr3_aa: CASSLARGGQPQHF
cdr3_nt: TGTGCCAGCAGCTTAGCCAGGGGTGGTCAGCCCCAGCATTTT
v_call: TRBV13
d_call: -
clone_size: few
j_call: TRBJ1-5

cdr3_aa: CASSYRDRGYGYTF
cdr3_nt: TGTGCCAGCAGCTACCGGGACAGGGGCTATGGCTACACCTTC
v_call: TRBV13
d_call: TRBD1
clone_size: -
j_call: TRBJ1-2

cdr3_aa: CASSPDGQGRYGYTF
cdr3_nt: TGTGCCAGCTCACCCGATGGACAGGGGAGGTATGGCTACACCTTC
v_call: TRBV18
d_call: TRBD1
clone_size: -
j_call: TRBJ1-2

cdr3_aa: CATSRVRGIGDFSNQPQHF
cdr3_nt: TGTGCCACCAGCAGAGTTAGAGGGATCGGGGACTTTAGCAATCAGCCCCAGCATTTT
v_call: TRBV15
d_call: -
clone_size: once
j_call: TRBJ1-5

cdr3_aa: CASSVTGTSFYFF
cdr3_nt: TGCGCCAGCAGCGTGACCGGGACTAGCTTCTATTTCTTC
v_call: TRBV5-1
d_call: TRBD2
clone_size: once
j_call: TRBJ2-1

cdr3_aa: CASSARGQDYEQYF
cdr3_nt: TGTGCCAGCAGTGCAAGGGGACAGGATTACGAGCAGTACTTC
v_call: TRBV2
d_call: TRBD1
clone_size: -
j_call: TRBJ2-7

cdr3_aa: CAISRPPGTGGRNEQFF
cdr3_nt: TGTGCCATCAGTCGACCCCCGGGGACAGGGGGCAGGAATGAGCAGTTCTTC
v_call: TRBV10-3
d_call: TRBD1
clone_size: -
j_call: TRBJ2-1